This TCR beta chain emerged from a study of glioma-infiltrating T cells after dendritic cell vaccination. CDR1 and CDR2 (germline): SGHKS, YYEKEE (reference sequence). This CDR3 comprises 14 residues. Trimming took 4 bases from V and 2 from J; bases not matched to a gene: 2. Findings and caveats of the study: Longer survival after dendritic cell vaccination followed higher pretreatment TIL content.

Clones were sequenced by immunoSEQ multiplex PCR, and TCRdb holds only the in-frame ones, with some missing. This sample has tens of thousands of clones, with 85% found just once. Of note for this clone: The antigen remains unidentified.

Time point: after dendritic cell vaccination, including at tumor progression/relapse. This chain connects TRBV5-5 to TRBJ1-2; 10 nucleotides align to TRBD1. This TCR came from a human donor with glioblastoma. This sample comprised blood, obtained after dendritic cell vaccination. As DNA, the CDR3 is TGTGCCAGCAGCCCGGACAGGGGGAACTATGGCTACACCTTC. Protein: CASSPDRGNYGYTF.